One and the same sample provided the 11 T cell receptor beta chains below, sequenced in a study of T cells in Graves' hyperthyroidism and ophthalmopathy. It was RNA transcripts that yielded the amplified TCR beta CDR3 regions. HTBI primers were the set used in a first-round RT-PCR of the TCR CDR3. Each CDR3 protein is one row after TCRdb ran MiXCR on the multiplex PCR reads. Seen here are hundreds of thousands of distinct CDR3 sequences, less than 15% observed once, and the top ten hold 9.2%. Sequenced: blood. These receptors all come from a woman younger than 30 with Graves' hyperthyroidism.

This clonotype was seen a few times. The chain uses TRBV6-7 and TRBJ1-2; 8 positions agree with TRBD1. TRBV6-7 is an ORF, and what it does is uncertain. V lost 2 bases, J lost 7 bases, and 6 bases stayed unmatched. This CDR3 has 14 residues. The chain's CDR3 is CASSYRQGNLGYTF. The CDR3 DNA reads TGTGCCAGCAGTTACCGACAGGGGAACCTTGGCTACACCTTC.

The table lists this clonotype with many counts. The CDR3 loop reads CASSQEVNQPQHF. CDR3 DNA: TGTGCCAGCAGCCAAGAGGTAAATCAGCCCCAGCATTTT. The J gene is TRBJ1-5, the V gene TRBV3-1; no clear D gene. Germline values: CDR1 LGHDT, CDR2 YNNKEL (reference sequence). The germline V and J ends were trimmed by 0 bases and 4 bases, with 4 bases remaining between them. CDR3 length equals 13 residues. Supplemented by reference TRBV3-1 and TRBJ1-5, the full variable domain reads DTAVSQTPKYLVTQMGNDKSIKCEQNLGHDTMYWYKQDSKKFLKIMFSYNNKELIINETVPNRFSPKSPDKAHLNLHINSLELGDSAVYFCASSQEVNQPQHFGDGTRLSIL.

Concerning this clonotype itself: This may be a read error: a much more frequent sequence differs by one nucleotide. The CDR3 nucleotides are TGTGCCAGCAGTCCAATGTCGGGGGACACTGAAGCTTTCTTT. Amino acid sequence: CASSPMSGDTEAFF. The chain carries TRBV6-1 and TRBJ1-1; a weak D match, TRBD1 (5 bases). Germline-derived CDR1 and CDR2 are MNHNS and SASEGT. The CDR3 totals 14 residues. Trimming left V 5 bases short and J 3 bases short, with 13 bases between.

This clonotype was seen a handful of times. V usage is TRBV10-3 and J usage is TRBJ1-2; D might be TRBD1 (5 bases). The length of the CDR3 is 14 residues. The germline CDR1 and CDR2 sequences are ENHRY and SYGVKD. V was trimmed by 3 bases and J by 2 bases, leaving 10 bases between them. CDR3 coding DNA: TGTGCCATCAGTGATCAGGGCTCCAACTATGGCTACACCTTC. Protein sequence: CAISDQGSNYGYTF.

This sequence joins TRBV4-1 and TRBJ1-2; D gene uncertain. CDR1 is MGHRA, CDR2 YSYEKL, per germline. Trimming left V 0 bases short and J 5 bases short, with 22 bases between. The CDR3 runs 18 residues. The CDR3 is CASSQDRVGTADPYGYTF. The CDR3 nucleotides read TGCGCCAGCAGCCAAGATAGGGTTGGAACAGCGGATCCTTATGGCTACACCTTC.

Many counts were recorded for this clonotype. The conserved final phenylalanine or tryptophan is absent from the CDR3, which likely points to a read error. V is TRBV2 and J is TRBJ1-6; TRBD1 agrees at 8 bases. Germline CDR1 reads SNHLY; CDR2 reads FYNNEI. Trimming cost V 7 bases and J 5 bases; bases outside gene matches: 7. CDR3 size: 15 residues. The CDR3 protein is CASTAQGADNSPLHL. The DNA for the CDR3 is TGTGCCAGCACCGCCCAGGGGGCTGATAATTCACCCCTCCACCTT.

This clonotype was found many times. The V call is TRBV27, the J call TRBJ2-7; 9 positions agree with TRBD1. CDR3 length: 15 amino acids. V shed 1 base, J shed 6 bases, and the junction held 7 bases outside the gene matches. CDR1 and CDR2 from the germline V gene are MNHEY and SMNVEV (reference sequence). The CDR3 protein is CASSLWTGVGIEQYF. CDR3 coding DNA: TGTGCCAGCAGTTTATGGACAGGGGTCGGTATCGAGCAGTACTTC.

Of note for this clonotype: The junction does not match germline at one end; this may be a read error. This chain joins TRBV12-3 or TRBV12-4 and TRBJ2-3, with a possible D match to TRBD2 (5 bases). The CDR3 is made up of 16 amino acids. CDR3 nucleotide sequence: TGTGCCAGCAGTCCCCGGACTGGCGCCCCTTCGGATACGCGGTATTTT. This codes for CASSPRTGAPSDTRYF.

There are a few counts of this clonotype. The chain is built from TRBV12-3 or TRBV12-4 and TRBJ2-3; D may be TRBD2 (6 bases). This CDR3 is 13 amino acids long. Trimming cost V 6 bases and J 7 bases, with 14 bases left between them. CDR3 protein: CASRYAGLYTQYF. The CDR3 DNA sequence: TGTGCCAGCAGATATGCGGGGCTTTATACGCAGTATTTT.

This clonotype was counted ten times or more. This chain joins TRBV3-1 and TRBJ1-2; unclear D gene. CDR1 and CDR2 (germline): LGHDT, YNNKEL (reference sequence). The CDR3 sequence is 15 residues long. V lost 0 bases, J lost 0 bases, and 8 bases lay in between. The CDR3: CASSQEGFSNYGYTF. CDR3 bases: TGTGCCAGCAGCCAAGAAGGTTTTTCTAACTATGGCTACACCTTC.

The sample holds a few counts of this clonotype. A much bigger clone sits one base away, suggesting this may be a read error. The CDR3 carries no conserved terminal phenylalanine or tryptophan, so it likely arises from a read error. This sequence joins TRBV3-1 and TRBJ1-1; D remains unclear. This CDR3 has 14 residues. The V gene's germline CDR1 is LGHDT and CDR2 YNNKEL (reference sequence). Trimming removed 1 base from V and 5 bases from J, with 11 bases in between. The chain's CDR3 is CASSQVVGGTEAFS. CDR3 bases: TGTGCCAGCAGCCAAGTCGTGGGAGGGACTGAAGCTTTCTCT.